This TCR beta chain was identified in a study of T cell responses to AZD1222 COVID-19 vaccine. Study in general: The analysis combined second doses at about 4 or about 12 weeks.

Study-level results: Reports indicate that nearly half of spike-specific TCRs are directed at unmutated variant regions. Repertoire sampling occurred only after the peak T cell response. Clonal diversity was possibly underestimated, and the donors were mostly white British, with more females.

In this sample, this clone turned up a few times. Its antigen is currently unknown. The method was immunoSEQ multiplex PCR; TCRdb's version includes in-frame clones alone and lacks a portion of them. This sample carries 150,000 to 200,000 clones, 90% to 95% of them seen once, and the ten largest clones take roughly 10%. Germline V gene lookup returns CDR1 SQVTM and CDR2 ANQGSEA. V was trimmed by 2 bases and J by 0 bases, leaving 10 bases between them. The length of the CDR3 is 14 residues. This sequence joins TRBV29-1 and TRBJ1-1; D is ambiguous. This clonotype originated in an adult in good health. Sequenced here: peripheral blood, sampled on day 0 of AZD1222 vaccination. The CDR3 sequence: CSVELARLNTEAFF. Written as DNA, the CDR3 is TGCAGCGTTGAACTCGCCAGATTGAACACTGAAGCTTTCTTT. The full variable domain, with the rest looked up from reference TRBV29-1 and TRBJ1-1, is SAVISQKPSRDICQRGTSLTIQCQVDSQVTMMFWYRQQPGQSLTLIATANQGSEATYESGFVIDKFPISRPNLTFSTLTVSNMSPEDSSIYLCSVELARLNTEAFFGQGTRLTVV.